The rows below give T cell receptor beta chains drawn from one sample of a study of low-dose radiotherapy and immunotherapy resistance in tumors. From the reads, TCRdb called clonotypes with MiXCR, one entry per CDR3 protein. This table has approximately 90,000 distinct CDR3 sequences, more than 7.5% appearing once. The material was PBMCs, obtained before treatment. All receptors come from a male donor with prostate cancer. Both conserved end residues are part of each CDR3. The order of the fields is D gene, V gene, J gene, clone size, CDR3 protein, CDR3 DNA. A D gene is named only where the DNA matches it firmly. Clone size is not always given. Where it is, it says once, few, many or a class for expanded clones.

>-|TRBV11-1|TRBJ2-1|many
CASSLFNEQFF
TGTGCCAGCAGCTTGTTCAATGAGCAGTTCTTC
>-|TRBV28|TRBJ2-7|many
CASSEPTGEQYF
TGTGCCAGCAGTGAACCTACGGGGGAGCAGTACTTC
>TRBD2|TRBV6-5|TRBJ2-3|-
CASSAAGGTDTQYF
TGTGCCAGCAGTGCCGCGGGAGGCACAGATACGCAGTATTTT
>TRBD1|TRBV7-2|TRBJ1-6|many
CASSLTGGSYNSPLHF
TGTGCCAGCAGCTTGACAGGGGGCTCCTATAATTCACCCCTCCACTTT
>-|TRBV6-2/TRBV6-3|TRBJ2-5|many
CASSLQGRETQYF
TGTGCCAGCAGTTTACAGGGACGGGAGACCCAGTACTTC
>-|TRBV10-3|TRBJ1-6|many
CAIGGISYNSPLHF
TGTGCCATCGGAGGGATCTCCTATAATTCACCCCTCCACTTT
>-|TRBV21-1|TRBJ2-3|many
CASSDAADRGRFPDTQYF
TGTGCCAGCAGCGACGCCGCGGACAGGGGGCGATTTCCAGATACGCAGTATTTT
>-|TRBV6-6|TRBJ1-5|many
CASSPGGSNQPQHF
TGTGCCAGCAGCCCCGGAGGTAGCAATCAGCCCCAGCATTTT
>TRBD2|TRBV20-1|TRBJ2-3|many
CSARGPASGRAHTQYF
TGCAGTGCTAGAGGACCCGCTAGCGGGAGAGCACATACGCAGTATTTT
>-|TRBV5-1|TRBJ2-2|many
CASSLEPTVTGELFF
TGCGCCAGCAGCTTGGAGCCGACAGTTACCGGGGAGCTGTTTTTT
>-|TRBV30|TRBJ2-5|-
CAWSVMGAGETQYF
TGTGCCTGGAGTGTAATGGGGGCCGGGGAGACCCAGTACTTC
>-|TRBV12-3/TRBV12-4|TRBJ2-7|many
CASSLVDGRGEQYF
TGTGCCAGCAGTTTAGTTGACGGCCGGGGCGAGCAGTACTTC
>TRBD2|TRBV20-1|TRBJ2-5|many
CSARDTASGRASETQYF
TGCAGTGCTAGAGATACGGCTAGCGGGAGGGCCTCGGAGACCCAGTACTTC
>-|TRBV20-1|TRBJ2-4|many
CSPWGLAKNIQYF
TGCAGTCCCTGGGGGCTAGCCAAAAACATTCAGTACTTC
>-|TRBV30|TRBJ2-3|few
CAWSPGSSAITDTQYF
TGTGCCTGGAGCCCGGGGAGCAGCGCCATCACAGATACGCAGTATTTT
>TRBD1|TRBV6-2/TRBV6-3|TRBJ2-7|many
CASSYPDRKTYEQYF
TGTGCCAGCAGTTACCCGGACAGGAAAACCTACGAGCAGTACTTC
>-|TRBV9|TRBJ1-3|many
CASSRNRASGNTIYF
TGTGCCAGCAGCCGGAACAGGGCCTCTGGAAACACCATATATTTT
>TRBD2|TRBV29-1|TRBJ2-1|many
CSAERGADEQFF
TGCAGCGCCGAGCGGGGGGCCGATGAGCAGTTCTTC
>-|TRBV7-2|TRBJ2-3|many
CASSGTGYRDTQYF
TGTGCCAGCAGCGGTACGGGGTATAGGGATACGCAGTATTTT
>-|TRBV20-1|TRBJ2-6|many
CSASSSGANVLTF
TGCAGTGCTAGCAGCTCTGGGGCCAACGTCCTGACTTTC
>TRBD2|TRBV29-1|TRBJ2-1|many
CSAGGGQTYNEQFF
TGCAGCGCCGGGGGGGGGCAGACCTACAATGAGCAGTTCTTC
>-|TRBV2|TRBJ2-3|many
CASSERDTQYF
TGTGCCAGCAGTGAGAGAGATACGCAGTATTTT
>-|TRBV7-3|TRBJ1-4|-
CASSLDRPNEKLFF
TGTGCCAGCAGCCTGGACCGTCCTAATGAAAAACTGTTTTTT
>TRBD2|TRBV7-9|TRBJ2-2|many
CASSFKTGGRGTGELFF
TGTGCCAGCAGCTTTAAGACGGGCGGGAGAGGTACCGGGGAGCTGTTTTTT
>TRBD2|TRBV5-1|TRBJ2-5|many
CASSLDGLAGTETQYF
TGCGCCAGCAGCTTGGACGGACTAGCGGGAACGGAGACCCAGTACTTC
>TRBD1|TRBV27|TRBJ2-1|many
CASSFRDREGNEQFF
TGTGCCAGCAGTTTCCGGGACAGGGAGGGCAATGAGCAGTTCTTC
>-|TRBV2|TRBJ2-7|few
CASKGLGYEQYF
TGTGCCAGCAAGGGGCTAGGCTACGAGCAGTACTTC
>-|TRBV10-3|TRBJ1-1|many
CAIRTGLSNTEAFF
TGTGCCATCAGGACGGGACTTTCGAACACTGAAGCTTTCTTT
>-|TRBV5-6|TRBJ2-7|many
CASSRVGGLDFYEQYF
TGTGCCAGCAGCCGCGTCGGGGGGCTCGATTTTTACGAGCAGTACTTC
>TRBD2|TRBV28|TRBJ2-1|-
CASIAGLAGAGDEQFF
TGTGCCAGCATCGCGGGGCTAGCGGGAGCAGGCGATGAGCAGTTCTTC
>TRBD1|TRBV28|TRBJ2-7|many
CASSTLDRDYEQYF
TGTGCCAGCAGTACCCTCGACAGGGACTACGAGCAGTACTTC
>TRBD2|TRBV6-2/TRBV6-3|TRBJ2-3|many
CASSQTSGKTDTQYF
TGTGCCAGCAGTCAGACTAGCGGGAAGACAGATACGCAGTATTTT